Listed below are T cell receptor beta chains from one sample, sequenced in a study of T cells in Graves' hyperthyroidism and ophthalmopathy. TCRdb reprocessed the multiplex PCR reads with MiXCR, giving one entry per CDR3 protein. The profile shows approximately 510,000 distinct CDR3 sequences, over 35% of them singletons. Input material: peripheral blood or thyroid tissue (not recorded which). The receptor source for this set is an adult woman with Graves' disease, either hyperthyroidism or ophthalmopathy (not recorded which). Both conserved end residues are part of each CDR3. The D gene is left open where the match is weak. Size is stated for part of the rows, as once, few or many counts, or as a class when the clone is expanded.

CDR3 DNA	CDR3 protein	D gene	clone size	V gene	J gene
TGCGCCAGCAACCCGCTTGTGGGGTACTCTGGGGCCAACGTCCTGACTTTC	CASNPLVGYSGANVLTF	-	many	TRBV5-1	TRBJ2-6
TGTGCCAGCAGCTTGGCTCCACCTGGACAGGTCTACGAGCGGTACTTC	CASSLAPPGQVYERYF	TRBD1	-	TRBV7-9	TRBJ2-7
TGTGCCACACGGGTAACAGATGAAAAACTGTTTTTT	CATRVTDEKLFF	-	many	TRBV6-6	TRBJ1-4
TGTGCCAGCAGCTTAGATGCGGGAGGACAAGAGACCCAGTACTTC	CASSLDAGGQETQYF	TRBD2	many	TRBV7-9	TRBJ2-5
TGCAGTGCTAGAGCGGACAGGGGAGAGACCCAGTACTTC	CSARADRGETQYF	TRBD1	few	TRBV20-1	TRBJ2-5
TGCAGTGCTAGAGGCAAAGGGGGTTCACCCCTCCACTTT	CSARGKGGSPLHF	-	-	TRBV20-1	TRBJ1-6
TGCAGCGTGGTCGGGAAGGGGAACTATGGCTACACCTTC	CSVVGKGNYGYTF	-	many	TRBV29-1	TRBJ1-2
TGTGCCAGCAGCTCGATGGGAGGGGATGAAAAACTGTTTTTT	CASSSMGGDEKLFF	-	many	TRBV7-8	TRBJ1-4
TGCGCCAGCAGTGAGAGAGCGGGAGACGAGCAGTACTTC	CASSERAGDEQYF	TRBD2	-	TRBV10-1	TRBJ2-7
TGTGCCACCAGCAGAGAGCGGGGAAGCTTGCAGACCCAGTACTTC	CATSRERGSLQTQYF	-	few	TRBV15	TRBJ2-5
TGTGCCAGCAGCCGACAGGTTGGGGCGAGCGGGGAGCTGTTTTTT	CASSRQVGASGELFF	-	-	TRBV11-2	TRBJ2-2
TGCAGCGTTGAAGGGGGAACAGGGGAAGGAAACACCATATATTTT	CSVEGGTGEGNTIYF	TRBD1	-	TRBV29-1	TRBJ1-3
TGTGCCAGCAGCCTCTATGGGTGGGGCAGGGGGACCCAGTACTTC	CASSLYGWGRGTQYF	-	few	TRBV28	TRBJ2-5
TGCAGCGTTGAAGAGGACAGAGGGAACACTGAAGCTTTCTTT	CSVEEDRGNTEAFF	-	-	TRBV29-1	TRBJ1-1
TGCGCCCCCACTGACTTCCTCTATGGCTACACCTTC	CAPTDFLYGYTF	-	once	TRBV5-1	TRBJ1-2
TGTGCCAGCAGCTTGAGCACCAATCTTGGGAGCTACACCTTC	CASSLSTNLGSYTF	-	-	TRBV2	TRBJ1-2
TGTGCCATCAGTGAGTCCTCTGGAGCCGTCTACGAGCAGTACTTC	CAISESSGAVYEQYF	-	-	TRBV10-3	TRBJ2-7
TGTGCCATCTGGAGTACAGCCGGGGTCAAGTACTTC	CAIWSTAGVKYF	-	-	TRBV10-3	TRBJ2-7
TGTGCCAGCAGTCCCATGACAGCGGCAGGAGGAAACACCATATATTTT	CASSPMTAAGGNTIYF	-	many	TRBV12-3/TRBV12-4	TRBJ1-3
TGTGCCAGCAGTGGAATCGGGACAGGGCGCAATCAGCCCCAGCATTTT	CASSGIGTGRNQPQHF	TRBD1	few	TRBV2	TRBJ1-5
TGTGCCATCAGCCTCAAACAGGGTGGGGGAAGCAATCAGCCCCAGCATTTT	CAISLKQGGGSNQPQHF	-	-	TRBV10-3	TRBJ1-5
TGCAGCGTTCAGGGGGGCCACGAGCAGTACTTC	CSVQGGHEQYF	-	few	TRBV29-1	TRBJ2-7
TGTGCCAGCAGTGAAGCCGATCAGGGGAAGGGCTACACCTTC	CASSEADQGKGYTF	-	-	TRBV6-5	TRBJ1-2
TGCAGTGCTGAAGGGGTGCCCCTCCACTTT	CSAEGVPLHF	-	-	TRBV20-1	TRBJ1-6
TGTGCCAGCAGCATACCTAGGGGGCAGGAGACCCAGTACTTC	CASSIPRGQETQYF	TRBD1	few	TRBV7-9	TRBJ2-5
TGTGCCAGCAGCTTGTGGGTGGGCCGGACGAACACCGGGGAGCTGTTTTTT	CASSLWVGRTNTGELFF	-	-	TRBV11-2	TRBJ2-2
TGTGCCAGCAGCTTCAGAGAGACGAACACCGGGGAGCTGTTTTTT	CASSFRETNTGELFF	-	many	TRBV7-8	TRBJ2-2
TGTGCCAGCAGTTTGGGACCGTGGGGTGGCTACACCTTC	CASSLGPWGGYTF	-	-	TRBV12-3/TRBV12-4	TRBJ1-2
TGCAGTGCTTATTCGAGGGGGGTCCAGTACTTC	CSAYSRGVQYF	-	-	TRBV20-1	TRBJ2-5
TGTGCCAGCAGTCCCAAAACAAAAGCTTTCTTT	CASSPKTKAFF	-	once	TRBV6-6	TRBJ1-1
TGTGCCAGCACTACTTCATCGGGAGGGGACTACGAGCAGTACTTC	CASTTSSGGDYEQYF	TRBD2	-	TRBV2	TRBJ2-7